Reported below is one T cell receptor beta chain. Its cognate antigen is unknown. The whole isolated RNA underwent reverse transcription, so sequencing captured expressed TCRB transcripts. Method: immunoSEQ multiplex PCR; TCRdb's copy keeps in-frame clones and lacks some. This table has approximately 160,000 clones, roughly 59% appearing once. Germline V lookup: CDR1 LGHNA, CDR2 YSLEER. The trim removed 0 bases at V and 4 bases at J, leaving 2 bases unmatched. The CDR3 loop spans 16 amino acids. The data derive from a study of beta chain features in type 1 diabetes. Notes on the study in general: Across all four CD4+ subsets, people with type 1 diabetes showed modestly shorter TCRB CDR3s.

The V and J genes are TRBV4-3 and TRBJ2-3; 12 bases agree with TRBD2. This TCR derives from a man aged 25-45 years with type 1 diabetes. Sequencing was carried out using naive CD4+ T cells from blood. CDR3 nucleotide sequence: TGCGCCAGCAGCCAAGAGACTAGCGGGAGCTCAGATACGCAGTATTTT. Translated, it gives CASSQETSGSSDTQYF.